This T cell receptor (beta chain) emerged from a study of blood T cell repertoires in COVID-19 (TCRdb year 2020). As for the study more broadly: Samples from collaborators originated in the United States, Italy and Spain and spanned both the acute and convalescent phases of COVID-19. The material from the prospective study consisted of cDNA or gDNA derived from T cells, B-cell-depleted T cells, or PBMCs. Deeply sampled blood TCRbeta repertoires from subjects exposed to, actively infected with, or recovered from COVID-19 were included in the dataset. The repertoires were released in a freely available public database meant as a resource for research on the immune response to SARS-CoV-2. The samples were drawn from two sources: the first 160 participants of the ongoing ImmuneRACE study, and 1,000 to 1,500 subjects contributed by 6 global collaborators. Nearly every sample came with metadata listing a de-identified subject ID, COVID-19 status, age in years and sex. HLA class I and class II types, where available, came from metadata supplied by the sample provider rather than from assay-based typing.

The immunoSEQ Assay, a bias-controlled multiplex PCR, was used to amplify TCRbeta CDR3 regions from genomic DNA. The paper's data handling went like this. Within the assay, amplification of reference gene primers was used to estimate how many nucleated cells each sample contained. To quantify the absolute abundance of each unique TCRbeta CDR3 rearrangement, sequence reads were collapsed and filtered. Productive Simpson clonality was computed per sample as the square root of Simpson's diversity index over productive rearrangements. TCRdb took over this immuneACCESS table, retaining in-frame rearrangements with V and J assigned. Such tables are incomplete; in checked studies, under half of the missing clones stem from an unresolved V gene, and the remainder is unexplained. D and trimming come from the DNA, and the V and J calls and clone size come from that table. This sample is represented by roughly 120,000 clones; about 90% of them were singletons. Jointly, the top ten make up around 2.1% of the sample.

The germline V gene (reference sequence) sets CDR1 to SEHNR and CDR2 to FQNEAQ. The CDR3 numbers 14 residues from cysteine through phenylalanine. Just the 42-base CDR3 DNA is kept, in frame starting at base 1. The V end loses 5 bases and the J end loses 6 bases, and a stretch of 13 bases separates them. About this clone: Its cognate antigen has yet to be identified. No quality values exist for individual bases; no much larger clone is one base distant.

Results and caveats for the whole study, not just this receptor: The quantity of clinical and demographic metadata differed by source and by participant and was supplied without curation.

At one collaborating source in Seattle, patients were enrolled during active infection and were followed longitudinally through the course of disease. Each collaborating institution followed its own protocols to collect whole blood in K2EDTA tubes. For TCRbeta analysis, collaborators shipped samples in one of three forms: frozen whole blood, isolated PBMCs, or DNA extracted from either of those sample types. The receptor was isolated from a man aged 45-65 years with COVID-19, enrolled during active disease. The sequence is built from TRBV7-9 and TRBJ2-2, with a weak D call of TRBD1 (5 bases match). The material sequenced was peripheral blood. The CDR3 loop reads CASSPQGWAGELFF. The DNA sequence is given as TGTGCCAGCAGCCCCCAGGGTTGGGCCGGGGAGCTGTTTTTT.